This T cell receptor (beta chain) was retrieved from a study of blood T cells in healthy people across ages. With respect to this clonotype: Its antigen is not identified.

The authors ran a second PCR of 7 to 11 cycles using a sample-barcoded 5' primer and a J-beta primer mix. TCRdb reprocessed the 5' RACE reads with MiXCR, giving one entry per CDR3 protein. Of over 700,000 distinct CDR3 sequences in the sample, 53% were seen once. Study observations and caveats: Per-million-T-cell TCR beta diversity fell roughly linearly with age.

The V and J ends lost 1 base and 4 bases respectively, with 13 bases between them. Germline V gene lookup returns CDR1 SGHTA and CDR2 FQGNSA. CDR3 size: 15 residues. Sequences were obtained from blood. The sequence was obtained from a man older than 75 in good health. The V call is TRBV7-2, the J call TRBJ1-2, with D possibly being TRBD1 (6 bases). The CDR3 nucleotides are TGTGCCAGCAGCTTAGGTCCAGGGGAGGCCTATGGCTACACCTTC. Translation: CASSLGPGEAYGYTF.